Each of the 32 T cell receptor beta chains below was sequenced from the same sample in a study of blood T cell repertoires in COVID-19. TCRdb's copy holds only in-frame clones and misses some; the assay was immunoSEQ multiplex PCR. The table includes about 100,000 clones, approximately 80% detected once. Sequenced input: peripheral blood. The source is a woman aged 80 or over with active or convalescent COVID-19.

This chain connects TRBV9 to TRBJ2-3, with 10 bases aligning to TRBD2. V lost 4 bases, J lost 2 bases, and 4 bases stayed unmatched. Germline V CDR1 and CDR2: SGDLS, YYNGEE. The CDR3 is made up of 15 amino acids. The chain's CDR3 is CASSLAGAITDTQYF. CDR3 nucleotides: TGTGCCAGCAGCCTAGCGGGAGCCATCACAGATACGCAGTATTTT.

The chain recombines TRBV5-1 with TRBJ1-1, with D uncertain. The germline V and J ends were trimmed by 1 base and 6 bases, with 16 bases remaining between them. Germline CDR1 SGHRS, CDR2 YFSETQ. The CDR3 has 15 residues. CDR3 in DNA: TGCGCCAGCAGCTTGACTCTGGCCCGCGGGGCTGAAGCTTTCTTT. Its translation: CASSLTLARGAEAFF.

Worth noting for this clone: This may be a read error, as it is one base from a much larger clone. The CDR3 here is CASSSFSSQPQHF. The CDR3 DNA reads TGTGCCAGCAGCTCATTTAGCAGTCAGCCCCAGCATTTT. The rearrangement uses TRBV5-5 and TRBJ1-5, with D hard to call. Germline V gene data show CDR1 as SGHKS and CDR2 as YYEKEE (reference sequence). This CDR3 has 13 amino acids. Based on the CDR3 plus reference TRBV5-5 and TRBJ1-5, the full variable domain is DAGVTQSPTHLIKTRGQQVTLRCSPISGHKSVSWYQQVLGQGPQFIFQYYEKEERGRGNFPDRFSARQFPNYSSELNVNALLLGDSALYLCASSSFSSQPQHFGDGTRLSIL.

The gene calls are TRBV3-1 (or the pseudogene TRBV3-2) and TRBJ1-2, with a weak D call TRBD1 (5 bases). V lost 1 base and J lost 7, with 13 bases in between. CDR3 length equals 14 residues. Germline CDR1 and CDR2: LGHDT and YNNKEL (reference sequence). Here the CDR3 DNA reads TGTGCCAGCAGCCAAGCCCAGGGTATCAGTGGCTACACCTTC. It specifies CASSQAQGISGYTF.

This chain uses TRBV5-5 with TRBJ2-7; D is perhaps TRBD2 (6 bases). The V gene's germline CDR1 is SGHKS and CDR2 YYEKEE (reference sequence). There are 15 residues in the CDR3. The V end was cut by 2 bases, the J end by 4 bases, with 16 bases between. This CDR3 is CASSFGDGGFYEQYF. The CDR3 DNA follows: TGTGCCAGCAGCTTTGGGGACGGGGGATTTTACGAGCAGTACTTC.

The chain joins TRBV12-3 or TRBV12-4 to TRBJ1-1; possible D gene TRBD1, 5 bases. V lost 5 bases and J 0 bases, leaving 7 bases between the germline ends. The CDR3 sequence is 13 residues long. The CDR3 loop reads CASSRQLNTEAFF. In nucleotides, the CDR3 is TGTGCCAGCAGTAGACAGCTGAACACTGAAGCTTTCTTT.

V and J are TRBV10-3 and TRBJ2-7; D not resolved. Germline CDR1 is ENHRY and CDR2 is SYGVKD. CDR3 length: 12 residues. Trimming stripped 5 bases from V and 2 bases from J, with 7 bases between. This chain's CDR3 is CAISNRAYEQYF. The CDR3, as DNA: TGTGCCATCAGTAACAGAGCCTACGAGCAGTACTTC.

The CDR3: CSVETGGIDTQYF. In nucleotides, the CDR3 is TGCAGCGTTGAGACAGGGGGAATAGATACGCAGTATTTT. The chain carries TRBV29-1 and TRBJ2-3, with 9 bases identical to TRBD1. With 3 bases clipped from V and 5 bases from J, the junction kept 3 bases outside the gene matches. CDR3 length: 13 residues. The germline CDR1 and CDR2 sequences are SQVTM and ANQGSEA.

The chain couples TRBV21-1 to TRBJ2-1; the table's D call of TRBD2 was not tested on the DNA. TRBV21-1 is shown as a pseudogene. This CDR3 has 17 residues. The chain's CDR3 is CASSKGGGETSANEQFF. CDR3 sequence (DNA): TGTGCCAGCAGCAAAGGGGGCGGGGAAACTAGTGCTAATGAGCAGTTCTTC.

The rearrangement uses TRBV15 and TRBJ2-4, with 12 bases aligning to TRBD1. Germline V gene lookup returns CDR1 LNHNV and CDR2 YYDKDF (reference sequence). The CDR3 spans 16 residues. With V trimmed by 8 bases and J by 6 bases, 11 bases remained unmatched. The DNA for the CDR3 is TGTGCCACCGCATCCGGGACAGGGGGCAATGGAAACATTCAGTACTTC. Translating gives CATASGTGGNGNIQYF.

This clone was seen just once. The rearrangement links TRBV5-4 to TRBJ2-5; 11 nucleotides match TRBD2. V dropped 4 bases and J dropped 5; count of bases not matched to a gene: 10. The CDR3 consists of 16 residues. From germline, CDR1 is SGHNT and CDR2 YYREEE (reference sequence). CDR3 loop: CASSPRTSGPGETQYF. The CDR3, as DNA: TGTGCCAGCAGCCCGCGGACTAGCGGGCCCGGGGAGACCCAGTACTTC.

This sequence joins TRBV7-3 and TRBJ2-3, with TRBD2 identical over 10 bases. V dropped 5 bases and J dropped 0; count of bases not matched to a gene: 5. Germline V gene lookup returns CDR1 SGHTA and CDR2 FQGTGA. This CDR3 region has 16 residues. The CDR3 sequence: CASSLGLAASTDTQYF. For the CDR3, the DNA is TGTGCCAGCAGCCTAGGACTAGCGGCGAGCACAGATACGCAGTATTTT.

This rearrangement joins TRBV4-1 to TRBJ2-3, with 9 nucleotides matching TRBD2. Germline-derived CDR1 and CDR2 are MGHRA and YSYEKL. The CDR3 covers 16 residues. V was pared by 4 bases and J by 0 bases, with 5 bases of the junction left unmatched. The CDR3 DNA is TGCGCCAGCAGCCTTAGCGGGGGCACCAGCACAGATACGCAGTATTTT. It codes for CASSLSGGTSTDTQYF.

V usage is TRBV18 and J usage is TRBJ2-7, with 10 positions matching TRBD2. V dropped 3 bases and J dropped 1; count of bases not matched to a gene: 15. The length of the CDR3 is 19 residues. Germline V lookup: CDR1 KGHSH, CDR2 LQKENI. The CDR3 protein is CASSPPFGLAGAQSYEQYF. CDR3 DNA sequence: TGTGCCAGCTCACCCCCGTTCGGGCTAGCGGGGGCACAATCCTACGAGCAGTACTTC. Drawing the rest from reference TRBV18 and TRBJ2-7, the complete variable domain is NAGVMQNPRHLVRRRGQEARLRCSPMKGHSHVYWYRQLPEEGLKFMVYLQKENIIDESGMPKERFSAEFPKEGPSILRIQQVVRGDSAAYFCASSPPFGLAGAQSYEQYFGPGTRLTVT.

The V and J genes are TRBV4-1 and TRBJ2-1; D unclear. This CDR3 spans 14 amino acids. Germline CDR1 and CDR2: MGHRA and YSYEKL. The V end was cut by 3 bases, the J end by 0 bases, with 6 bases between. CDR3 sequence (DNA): TGCGCCAGCAGCCAGCGAAGCTCCTACAATGAGCAGTTCTTC. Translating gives CASSQRSSYNEQFF.

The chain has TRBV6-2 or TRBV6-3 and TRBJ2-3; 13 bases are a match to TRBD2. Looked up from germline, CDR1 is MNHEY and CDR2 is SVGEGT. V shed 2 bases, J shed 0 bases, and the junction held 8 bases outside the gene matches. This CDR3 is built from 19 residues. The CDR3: CASSYRVTSGRTSTDTQYF. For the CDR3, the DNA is TGTGCCAGCAGTTACCGGGTGACTAGCGGGAGGACTAGCACAGATACGCAGTATTTT.

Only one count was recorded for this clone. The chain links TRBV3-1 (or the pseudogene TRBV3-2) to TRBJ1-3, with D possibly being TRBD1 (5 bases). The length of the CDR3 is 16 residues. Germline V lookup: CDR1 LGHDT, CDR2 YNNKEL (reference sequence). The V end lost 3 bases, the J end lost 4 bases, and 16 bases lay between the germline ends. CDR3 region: CASSQQGSLGGNTIYF. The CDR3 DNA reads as TGTGCCAGCAGCCAGCAGGGCTCTCTGGGGGGAAACACCATATATTTT.

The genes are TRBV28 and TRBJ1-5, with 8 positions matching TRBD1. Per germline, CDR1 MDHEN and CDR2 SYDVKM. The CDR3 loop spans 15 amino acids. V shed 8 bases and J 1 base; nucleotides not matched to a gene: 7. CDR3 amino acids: CASDWTGTSNQPQHF. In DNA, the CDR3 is TGTGCCAGCGATTGGACAGGGACAAGCAATCAGCCCCAGCATTTT.

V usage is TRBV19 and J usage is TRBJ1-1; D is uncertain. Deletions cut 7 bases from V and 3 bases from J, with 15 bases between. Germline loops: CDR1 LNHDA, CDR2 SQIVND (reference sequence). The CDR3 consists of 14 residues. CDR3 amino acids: CASKAAWGDTEAFF. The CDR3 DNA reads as TGTGCCAGTAAGGCGGCCTGGGGAGACACTGAAGCTTTCTTT.

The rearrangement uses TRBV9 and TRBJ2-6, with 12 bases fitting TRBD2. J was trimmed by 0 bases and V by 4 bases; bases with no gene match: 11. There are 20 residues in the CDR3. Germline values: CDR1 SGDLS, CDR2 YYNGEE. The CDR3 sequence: CASSPSGLAGITSGANVLTF. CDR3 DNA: TGTGCCAGCAGCCCAAGTGGACTAGCGGGGATAACCTCTGGGGCCAACGTCCTGACTTTC.

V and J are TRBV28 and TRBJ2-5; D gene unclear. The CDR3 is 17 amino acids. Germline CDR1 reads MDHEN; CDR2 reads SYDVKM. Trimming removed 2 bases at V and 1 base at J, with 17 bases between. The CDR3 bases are TGTGCCAGCAGTTTAAGCCCCCCCCGAACGTCCCAAGAGACCCAGTACTTC. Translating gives CASSLSPPRTSQETQYF.

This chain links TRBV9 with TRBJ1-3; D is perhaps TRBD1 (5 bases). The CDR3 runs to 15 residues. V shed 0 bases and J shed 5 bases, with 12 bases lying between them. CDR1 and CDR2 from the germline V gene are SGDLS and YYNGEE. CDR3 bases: TGTGCCAGCAGCGTAGCAACGGGGGAAAGAAACACCATATATTTT. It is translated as CASSVATGERNTIYF. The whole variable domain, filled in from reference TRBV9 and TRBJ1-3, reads DSGVTQTPKHLITATGQRVTLRCSPRSGDLSVYWYQQSLDQGLQFLIQYYNGEERAKGNILERFSAQQFPDLHSELNLSSLELGDSALYFCASSVATGERNTIYFGEGSWLTVV.

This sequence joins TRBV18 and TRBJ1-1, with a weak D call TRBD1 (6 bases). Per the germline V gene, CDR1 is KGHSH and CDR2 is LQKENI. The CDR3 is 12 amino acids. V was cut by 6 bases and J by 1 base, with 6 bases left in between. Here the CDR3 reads CASSTGNTEAFF. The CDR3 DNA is TGTGCCAGCTCGACAGGGAACACTGAAGCTTTCTTT.

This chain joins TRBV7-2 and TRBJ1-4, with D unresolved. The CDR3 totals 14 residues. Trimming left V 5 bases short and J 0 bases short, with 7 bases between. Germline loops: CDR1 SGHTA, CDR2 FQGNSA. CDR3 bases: TGTGCCAGCAGCACACAAGCAACTAATGAAAAACTGTTTTTT. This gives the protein CASSTQATNEKLFF.

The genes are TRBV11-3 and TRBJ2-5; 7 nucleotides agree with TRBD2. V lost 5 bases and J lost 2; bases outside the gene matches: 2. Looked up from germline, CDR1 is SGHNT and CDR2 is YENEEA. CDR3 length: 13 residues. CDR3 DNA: TGTGCCAGCAGCAGAGCGGGGCAAGAGACCCAGTACTTC. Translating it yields CASSRAGQETQYF.

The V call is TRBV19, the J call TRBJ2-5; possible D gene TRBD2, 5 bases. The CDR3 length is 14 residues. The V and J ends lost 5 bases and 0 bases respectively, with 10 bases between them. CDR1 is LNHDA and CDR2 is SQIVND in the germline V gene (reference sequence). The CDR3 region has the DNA TGTGCCAGTAGTTTTTCGGGATACCAAGAGACCCAGTACTTC. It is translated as CASSFSGYQETQYF.

The CDR3 here is CASSQGLATSAYNEQFF. The CDR3 bases are TGCGCCAGCAGCCAAGGGTTAGCTACTAGCGCTTACAATGAGCAGTTCTTC. V gene TRBV4-3 combines with J gene TRBJ2-1; 7 nucleotides align to TRBD2. Germline CDR1 is LGHNA and CDR2 is YSLEER. V shed 1 base and J 4 bases; nucleotides not matched to a gene: 10. The CDR3 spans 17 residues.

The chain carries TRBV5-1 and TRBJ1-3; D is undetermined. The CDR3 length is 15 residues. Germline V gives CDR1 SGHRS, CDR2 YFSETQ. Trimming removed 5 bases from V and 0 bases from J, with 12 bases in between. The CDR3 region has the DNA TGCGCCAGCAGGGTTGGAGATTACTCTGGAAACACCATATATTTT. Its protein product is CASRVGDYSGNTIYF.

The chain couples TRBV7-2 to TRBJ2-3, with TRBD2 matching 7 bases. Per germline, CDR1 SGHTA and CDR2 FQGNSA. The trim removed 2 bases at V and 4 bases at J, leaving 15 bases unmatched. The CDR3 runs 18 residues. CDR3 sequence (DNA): TGTGCCAGCAGCTTAATGGGCCCGGGGCGGGGGTTGGCAGATACGCAGTATTTT. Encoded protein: CASSLMGPGRGLADTQYF.

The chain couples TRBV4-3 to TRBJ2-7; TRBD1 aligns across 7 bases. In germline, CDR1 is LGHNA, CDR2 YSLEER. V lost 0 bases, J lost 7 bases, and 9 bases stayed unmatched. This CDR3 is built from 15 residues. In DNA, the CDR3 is TGCGCCAGCAGCCAAGATGTCCGGGGACAGTGGGAGCAGTACTTC. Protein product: CASSQDVRGQWEQYF.

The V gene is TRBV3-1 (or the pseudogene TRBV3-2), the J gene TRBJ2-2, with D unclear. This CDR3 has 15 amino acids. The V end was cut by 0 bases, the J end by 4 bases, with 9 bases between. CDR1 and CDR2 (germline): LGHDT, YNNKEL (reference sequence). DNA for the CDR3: TGTGCCAGCAGCCAAGACAGAATGGTCACCGGGGAGCTGTTTTTT. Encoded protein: CASSQDRMVTGELFF.

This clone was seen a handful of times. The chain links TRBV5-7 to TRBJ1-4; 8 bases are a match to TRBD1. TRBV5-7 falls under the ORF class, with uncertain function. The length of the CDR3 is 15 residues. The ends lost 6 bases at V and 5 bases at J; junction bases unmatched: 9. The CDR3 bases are TGTGCCAGCAACGCAAAGGACAGGGAGAATGAAAAACTGTTTTTT. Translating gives CASNAKDRENEKLFF.